The text below deals with one T cell receptor beta chain. The antigen remains unidentified. This entry comes from a study of blood T cells in healthy people across ages. The overall study: About one barcoded beta molecule per two T cells came from capture by template switching. Study-level points and caveats: Naive T cell percentage strongly correlated with TCR beta diversity. Diversity was estimated from one million T cells, and these estimates were considered underestimates. TCR beta diversity, measured per million T cells, fell in a roughly linear way with age.

CDR3 size: 16 residues. Germline V CDR1 and CDR2: LGHNT, FRNRAP. Germline trimming cut 2 bases from V and 6 bases from J; bases unmatched to any gene: 11. A second PCR, run for about 6 to 12 cycles, used a sample-barcoded 5' primer plus a J-beta primer mix. MiXCR, run by TCRdb on the 5' RACE reads, gives a single entry per CDR3 protein. The data contain 1.4 million to 1.5 million distinct CDR3 sequences, roughly 45% of them seen just once; the ten biggest clones take up 7.9%. The origin of this receptor is a woman between 18 and 30 years old in good health. The V call is TRBV12-5, the J call TRBJ2-5, with TRBD1 matching over 8 bases. Sequenced: blood. This chain's CDR3 is CASGLSKTGGQKTQYF. CDR3 nucleotide sequence: TGTGCTAGTGGTTTGTCGAAAACAGGGGGGCAAAAGACCCAGTACTTC.